These 32 T cell receptor beta chains were sequenced from one sample in a study of T cells in Graves' hyperthyroidism and ophthalmopathy (dated by TCRdb to about 2019). The library was produced with multiplex PCR. TCRdb records Illumina HiSeq 2000 as the sequencer. The TCR beta CDR3 regions were amplified from the RNA transcripts. The first round of RT-PCR for the TCR CDR3 was performed with the HTBI primer set and the Qiagen OneStep RT-PCR kit. Through fastp at Q25 and MiXCR, TCRdb rebuilt clones from the public reads, retaining in-frame beta chains. CDR3 protein sequences are deduplicated, and each keeps its most common genes and DNA. This sample lists about 380,000 distinct CDR3 sequences; around a sixth were detected once. Of the sample, 40% falls within the top ten clones. Sequencing was performed on blood. These receptors came from a man between 18 and 35 years old with Graves' ophthalmopathy.

This clonotype was seen repeatedly, ten times or more. The chain uses TRBV12-5 and TRBJ1-5, with D uncertain. This CDR3 contains 14 residues. Trimming took 2 bases from V and 3 from J, leaving 8 bases between them. The germline V gene has CDR1 LGHNT and CDR2 FRNRAP. CDR3 sequence: CASGLRGFNQPQHF. The CDR3 DNA reads TGTGCTAGTGGTTTGCGGGGTTTCAATCAGCCCCAGCATTTT. Drawing the rest from reference TRBV12-5 and TRBJ1-5, the complete variable domain is DARVTQTPRHKVTEMGQEVTMRCQPILGHNTVFWYRQTMMQGLELLAYFRNRAPLDDSGMPKDRFSAEMPDATLATLKIQPSEPRDSAVYFCASGLRGFNQPQHFGDGTRLSIL.

This clonotype was detected a few times. This chain joins TRBV4-2 and TRBJ2-3; 10 nucleotides agree with TRBD2. The CDR3 length is 15 residues. Germline V CDR1 and CDR2: LGHNA, YNFKEQ. Losses at the gene ends were 7 bases for V and 3 bases for J; bases not matched to a gene: 7. CDR3 sequence reads: CASTTAGGPTDTQYF. The CDR3 region has the DNA TGTGCCAGCACCACAGCGGGGGGGCCGACAGATACGCAGTATTTT.

The rearrangement joins TRBV18 to TRBJ1-3; D is unresolved. V was trimmed by 3 bases and J by 3 bases, leaving 12 bases between them. This CDR3 has 15 amino acids. The V gene's germline CDR1 is KGHSH and CDR2 LQKENI. CDR3 in amino acids: CASSPEPVFGNTIYF. CDR3 nucleotides: TGTGCCAGCTCACCCGAGCCAGTATTTGGAAACACCATATATTTT.

This clonotype was recorded a few times. The gene calls are TRBV19 and TRBJ1-5; D remains ambiguous. The CDR3 is 12 amino acids. Germline loops: CDR1 LNHDA, CDR2 SQIVND (reference sequence). V lost 3 bases and J 6 bases, leaving 6 bases between the germline ends. CDR3 sequence reads: CASSIQFQPQHF. The CDR3 region has the DNA TGTGCCAGTAGTATTCAGTTTCAGCCCCAGCATTTT.

This sequence joins TRBV27 and TRBJ1-2; possible D gene TRBD1, 5 bases. This CDR3 contains 14 residues. Trimming removed 5 bases at V and 4 bases at J, with 14 bases between. Germline-derived CDR1 and CDR2 are MNHEY and SMNVEV (reference sequence). This CDR3 reads CASSRGYDGYGYTF. CDR3 nucleotides: TGTGCCAGCAGTAGGGGCTACGACGGCTATGGCTACACCTTC.

This clonotype has a handful of counts. CDR3 sequence reads: CASSQAAGTGSSYEQYF. The CDR3 DNA is TGCGCCAGCAGCCAAGCGGCGGGGACAGGGTCTTCCTACGAGCAGTACTTC. This chain connects TRBV4-1 to TRBJ2-7, with TRBD1 matching over 9 bases. In germline, CDR1 is MGHRA, CDR2 YSYEKL. This CDR3 is built from 17 residues. Losses at the gene ends were 1 base for V and 1 base for J; bases not matched to a gene: 8.

The V call is TRBV12-3 or TRBV12-4, the J call TRBJ2-2; 9 nucleotides line up with TRBD1. Trimming cost V 5 bases and J 5 bases; bases outside gene matches: 9. This CDR3 is 16 amino acids long. The CDR3 nucleotides read TGTGCCAGCAGTCACGGACAGGGGTCAGGGACCGGGGAGCTGTTTTTT. Translating gives CASSHGQGSGTGELFF.

In this sample, this clonotype turned up many times. V and J are TRBV5-6 and TRBJ2-5, with 11 bases fitting TRBD2. CDR1 is SGHDT and CDR2 is YYEEEE in the germline V gene. Trimming at V came to 0 bases and at J to 4 bases, leaving 5 bases not matched to a gene. The length of the CDR3 is 16 residues. The CDR3 here is CASSLGSGGARETQYF. Written as DNA, the CDR3 is TGTGCCAGCAGCTTGGGTAGCGGGGGGGCGCGAGAGACCCAGTACTTC.

V is TRBV5-1 and J is TRBJ2-2, with 9 nucleotides matching TRBD1. The CDR3 totals 16 residues. Germline V gene lookup returns CDR1 SGHRS and CDR2 YFSETQ. The trim removed 2 bases at V and 4 bases at J, leaving 6 bases unmatched. CDR3 DNA: TGCGCCAGCAGCTTAACAGGGGGCGCGGGCACCGGGGAGCTGTTTTTT. This translates into CASSLTGGAGTGELFF.

This clonotype was seen at least ten times. The chain links TRBV6-1 to TRBJ1-6; TRBD1 is a possible D gene (5 bases). This CDR3 has 14 amino acids. V was trimmed by 3 bases and J by 5 bases, leaving 8 bases between them. Germline V gene sequence: CDR1 MNHNS, CDR2 SASEGT. This CDR3 reads CASSEGPDNSPLHF. In DNA, the CDR3 is TGTGCCAGCAGTGAGGGACCAGATAATTCACCCCTCCACTTT.

This clonotype was picked up many times. The chain links TRBV5-1 to TRBJ2-7; no clear D. The CDR3 is made up of 17 amino acids. Trimming pared 0 bases from V and 5 bases from J, leaving 21 bases between. Germline values: CDR1 SGHRS, CDR2 YFSETQ. CDR3 residues: CASSLGQTPRWTNEQYF. As DNA, the CDR3 is TGCGCCAGCAGCTTGGGTCAAACCCCCCGATGGACGAACGAGCAGTACTTC.

The table lists this clonotype with a few counts. The rearrangement uses TRBV3-1 and TRBJ1-5, with 8 bases lining up with TRBD1. The CDR3 consists of 15 residues. V shed 3 bases and J 4 bases; nucleotides not matched to a gene: 5. The germline V gene has CDR1 LGHDT and CDR2 YNNKEL (reference sequence). The CDR3 loop reads CASSHGQGRNQPQHF. In nucleotides, the CDR3 is TGTGCCAGCAGCCACGGACAGGGAAGGAATCAGCCCCAGCATTTT.

This clonotype was picked up many times. The rearrangement links TRBV7-2 to TRBJ2-7; D is perhaps TRBD1 (5 bases). The CDR3 totals 14 residues. V dropped 1 base and J dropped 2 bases, with 9 bases sitting between them. Germline CDR1 reads SGHTA; CDR2 reads FQGNSA. The CDR3 protein is CASSLGQSAYEQYF. The CDR3 DNA reads as TGTGCCAGCAGCTTAGGACAGTCAGCCTACGAGCAGTACTTC.

This sequence joins TRBV10-3 and TRBJ1-6; possible D gene TRBD1, 5 bases. From germline, CDR1 is ENHRY and CDR2 SYGVKD. The length of the CDR3 is 15 residues. Trimming took off 7 bases at V and 8 bases at J, with 18 bases between the two ends. The CDR3 sequence: CAIMYCRVEDSPLHF. In DNA form, the CDR3 reads TGTGCCATCATGTATTGCAGGGTGGAGGATTCACCCCTCCACTTT.

This clonotype was counted many times. The chain is built from TRBV12-3 or TRBV12-4 and TRBJ1-5; 10 positions match TRBD1. This CDR3 comprises 14 residues. The V and J ends lost 6 bases and 5 bases, in that order; junction bases with no gene match: 4. DNA of the CDR3: TGTGCCAGCAGCCTGGGACAGGGGTATCAGCCCCAGCATTTT. Its translation is CASSLGQGYQPQHF.

This clonotype was counted a few times. The rearrangement joins TRBV9 to TRBJ2-3; TRBD2 agrees at 10 bases. The V gene's germline CDR1 is SGDLS and CDR2 YYNGEE. CDR3 length equals 15 residues. V lost 0 bases and J lost 6; bases outside the gene matches: 4. This CDR3 is CASSVVSGGADTQYF. DNA for the CDR3: TGTGCCAGCAGCGTAGTGAGCGGGGGGGCCGATACGCAGTATTTT.

This clonotype was seen at least ten times. V gene TRBV3-1 combines with J gene TRBJ1-3, with D possibly TRBD1 on 6 matching bases. The length of the CDR3 is 15 residues. V was clipped by 4 bases and J by 0 bases, with 10 bases between them. Germline lookup yields CDR1 LGHDT and CDR2 YNNKEL (reference sequence). DNA of the CDR3: TGTGCCAGCAGCCTCCGGGACACCTCTGGAAACACCATATATTTT. As protein: CASSLRDTSGNTIYF.

This clonotype was seen many times. The chain is built from TRBV2 and TRBJ1-5; the D gene is possibly TRBD1 (6 bases). The CDR3 runs to 16 residues. The germline CDR1 and CDR2 sequences are SNHLY and FYNNEI. V shed 4 bases and J shed 4 bases, with 17 bases lying between them. Written as DNA, the CDR3 is TGTGCCAGCAGTGCGGAGTTGGGGACACGGAATCAGCCCCAGCATTTT. Translating it yields CASSAELGTRNQPQHF.

The CDR3 nucleotides read TGTGCCAGCAGTGTACGGGACAGGGTCGGGGGCTACACCTTC. Amino acid sequence: CASSVRDRVGGYTF. This chain uses TRBV27 with TRBJ1-2, with 9 bases lining up with TRBD1. Germline CDR1 reads MNHEY; CDR2 reads SMNVEV (reference sequence). J was trimmed by 8 bases and V by 5 bases; bases with no gene match: 9. The CDR3 sequence is 14 residues long.

V and J are TRBV2 and TRBJ2-4, with TRBD2 matching over 7 bases. CDR1 is SNHLY and CDR2 is FYNNEI in the germline V gene. The junction had 9 bases not matched to a gene; V was cut back by 10 bases and J by 0 bases. This CDR3 has 15 residues. The CDR3, as DNA: TGTGCCACCGGGAGGAGGTATCTAGCCAAAAACATTCAGTACTTC. Encoded protein: CATGRRYLAKNIQYF.

This clonotype was seen repeatedly, ten times or more. The gene calls are TRBV9 and TRBJ2-3; D remains unclear. CDR3 size: 14 residues. Trimming took off 2 bases at V and 0 bases at J, with 7 bases between the two ends. Germline loops: CDR1 SGDLS, CDR2 YYNGEE. The CDR3 DNA reads as TGTGCCAGCAGCGTTTCTGCTAGCACAGATACGCAGTATTTT. Its translation is CASSVSASTDTQYF.

The gene calls are TRBV7-9 and TRBJ2-3, with 14 nucleotides matching TRBD2. The CDR3 contains 18 residues. The germline CDR1 and CDR2 sequences are SEHNR and FQNEAQ (reference sequence). After removal of 1 base from V and 6 bases from J, the junction contained 9 bases not matched to a gene. CDR3 sequence reads: CASSLGLAGGPVIDTQYF. In DNA form, the CDR3 reads TGTGCCAGCAGCTTAGGACTAGCGGGAGGGCCGGTGATTGATACGCAGTATTTT.

This clonotype was counted at least ten times. An end of the junction differs from the germline gene, which may be a read error. The chain recombines TRBV2 with TRBJ2-3; D might be TRBD1 (5 bases). The CDR3 runs 14 residues. CDR1 is SNHLY and CDR2 is FYNNEI in the germline V gene. For the CDR3, the DNA is TGTGCCAGCAGGGACCTAACTACCACAGGTACGCAGTATTTT. Amino acids: CASRDLTTTGTQYF.

This clonotype was seen only a few times. CDR3 loop: CSVVGTDQETQYF. CDR3 in DNA: TGCAGCGTGGTGGGGACAGATCAAGAGACCCAGTACTTC. The chain carries TRBV29-1 and TRBJ2-5; 7 bases fit TRBD1. The germline V gene has CDR1 SQVTM and CDR2 ANQGSEA. The J segment lost 2 bases and the V segment lost 6 bases, leaving 6 bases of the junction unmatched. This CDR3 is built from 13 residues.

This clonotype showed up many times. V is TRBV6-1 and J is TRBJ1-2; D gene uncertain. V lost 6 bases to trimming and J lost 4 bases, with 9 bases between them. The V gene's germline CDR1 is MNHNS and CDR2 SASEGT. The CDR3 has 12 amino acids. CDR3 protein: CASRPSGYGYTF. CDR3 bases: TGTGCCAGCAGACCCTCCGGCTATGGCTACACCTTC.

This clonotype was counted only a few times. The genes are TRBV19 and TRBJ2-2, with D unclear. CDR1 and CDR2 (germline): LNHDA, SQIVND (reference sequence). The CDR3 length is 12 residues. The ends were cut back, 6 bases at V and 6 bases at J, with 8 bases in the middle. CDR3 protein: CASSRRAGELFF. The CDR3 DNA follows: TGTGCCAGTAGCAGAAGAGCCGGGGAGCTGTTTTTT.

This clonotype was found many times. This chain uses TRBV7-3 with TRBJ1-1; D remains unclear. The CDR3 length is 14 residues. The V gene's germline CDR1 is SGHTA and CDR2 FQGTGA. V lost 0 bases and J lost 1, with 6 bases in between. CDR3 DNA sequence: TGTGCCAGCAGCTTAACCGGGCCGAACACTGAAGCTTTCTTT. This translates into CASSLTGPNTEAFF. The full variable domain, rest sourced from reference TRBV7-3 and TRBJ1-1, is GAGVSQTPSNKVTEKGKYVELRCDPISGHTALYWYRQSLGQGPEFLIYFQGTGAADDSGLPNDRFFAVRPEGSVSTLKIQRTERGDSAVYLCASSLTGPNTEAFFGQGTRLTVV.

A word on this clonotype: A read error may explain this, as a much larger clone is one base away. The chain employs TRBV15 and TRBJ2-1; possibly TRBD2 for D (6 bases). Germline-derived CDR1 and CDR2 are LNHNV and YYDKDF (reference sequence). V shed 1 base and J shed 10 bases, with 17 bases lying between them. This CDR3 has 15 amino acids. The CDR3 sequence is CATSRGRQGLGEQFF. The CDR3 coding sequence is TGTGCCACCAGCAGAGGTCGGCAGGGACTTGGGGAGCAGTTCTTC.

This chain connects TRBV11-2 to TRBJ2-4; D may be TRBD1 or TRBD2 (7 bases each). The CDR3 contains 15 residues. In germline, CDR1 is SGHAT, CDR2 FQNNGV. The V gene lost 1 base and the J gene lost 6 bases, with 13 bases spanning the gap. The CDR3 region is CASSLGAGGGNIQYF. In nucleotides, the CDR3 is TGTGCCAGCAGCTTAGGTGCAGGGGGGGGAAACATTCAGTACTTC.

Of note for this clonotype: A much bigger clone sits one base away, suggesting this may be a read error. This chain joins TRBV11-2 and TRBJ2-1, with 11 bases aligning to TRBD2. The junction had 7 bases not matched to a gene; V was cut back by 8 bases and J by 4 bases. Germline CDR1 is SGHAT and CDR2 is FQNNGV. This CDR3 has 15 amino acids. The CDR3 is CASGPGLAVYNEQFF. The CDR3 region has the DNA TGTGCCAGCGGCCCGGGACTAGCGGTATACAATGAGCAGTTCTTC.

The genes are TRBV6-2 or TRBV6-3 and TRBJ1-6; a possible D gene is TRBD1 (5 bases). The CDR3 length is 16 residues. Trimming left V 2 bases short and J 7 bases short, with 15 bases between. The germline gives CDR1 MNHEY, CDR2 SVGEGT. CDR3 bases: TGTGCCAGCAGTTACACGGGGCCCTCGTTCAATTCACCCCTCCACTTT. Protein: CASSYTGPSFNSPLHF.

This clonotype has a handful of counts. This chain links TRBV27 with TRBJ1-6; D call uncertain. V shed 6 bases and J shed 9 bases, with 27 bases lying between them. Germline assignment: CDR1 MNHEY and CDR2 SMNVEV (reference sequence). The CDR3 spans 18 residues. CDR3 loop: CASSPVSGGPFRGSPLHF. The CDR3 DNA follows: TGTGCCAGCAGCCCGGTGTCTGGTGGACCCTTCCGGGGTTCACCCCTCCACTTT.